Shown below are 17 T cell receptor beta chains from a single sample sequenced in a study of blood T cell repertoires in COVID-19. Measured with immunoSEQ multiplex PCR; TCRdb has only the in-frame clones, and not every one. The table shows 200,000 to 300,000 clones, with almost 85% occurring only once. Input material: peripheral blood. Source of these receptors: a man in his fifties or sixties with acute or convalescent COVID-19.

The chain recombines TRBV7-2 with TRBJ1-1; D not resolved. The CDR3 extends over 13 amino acids. The germline CDR1 and CDR2 sequences are SGHTA and FQGNSA. V was clipped by 2 bases and J by 5 bases, with 9 bases between them. CDR3 bases: TGTGCCAGCAGCTTACTGGGAGCGACTGAAGCTTTCTTT. Encoded protein: CASSLLGATEAFF.

The chain carries TRBV4-1 and TRBJ1-5; D unclear. The CDR3 runs to 14 residues. V shed 4 bases and J shed 0 bases, with 7 bases lying between them. In germline, CDR1 is MGHRA, CDR2 YSYEKL. The CDR3 DNA sequence: TGCGCCAGCAGCCTAACAGTTAGCAATCAGCCCCAGCATTTT. This encodes CASSLTVSNQPQHF.

The chain joins TRBV5-6 to TRBJ1-5; D not certain. Trimming removed 3 bases at V and 4 bases at J, with 11 bases between. This CDR3 region has 14 residues. Per germline, CDR1 SGHDT and CDR2 YYEEEE. The CDR3 bases are TGTGCCAGCAGCTCTCCGAGTTCTAATCAGCCCCAGCATTTT. Its protein product is CASSSPSSNQPQHF.

This sequence joins TRBV15 and TRBJ1-2; D is unclear. Trimming took off 3 bases at V and 8 bases at J, with 7 bases between the two ends. This CDR3 spans 11 amino acids. CDR1 LNHNV and CDR2 YYDKDF come from the germline V gene (reference sequence). This CDR3 is CATSRGEGYTF. The CDR3 DNA follows: TGTGCCACCAGCAGGGGAGAGGGCTACACCTTC.

The genes are TRBV6-4 and TRBJ2-1, with 10 bases fitting TRBD1. V shed 2 bases, J shed 15 bases, and the junction held 4 bases outside the gene matches. The germline gives CDR1 MRHNA, CDR2 SNTAGT. The CDR3 has 12 residues. The CDR3 nucleotides are TGTGCCAGCAGTGACGACAGGGGGCGACGGTTCTTC. It yields the protein CASSDDRGRRFF.

The chain is built from TRBV13 and TRBJ2-1; D remains unclear. The CDR3 has 13 amino acids. CDR1 is PRHDT and CDR2 is FYEKMQ in the germline V gene (reference sequence). The V gene lost 5 bases and the J gene lost 8 bases, with 13 bases spanning the gap. As DNA, the CDR3 is TGTGCCAGCAGCCCCACACCTCAGGATGAGCAGTTCTTC. Its translation: CASSPTPQDEQFF.

The CDR3 loop is CASGHGQNYGYTF. The CDR3 nucleotides read TGTGCCAGCGGACACGGACAGAACTATGGCTACACCTTC. The V gene is TRBV28, the J gene TRBJ1-2; D perhaps matches TRBD1 (6 bases). The CDR3 length is 13 residues. The germline V and J ends were trimmed by 8 bases and 2 bases, with 12 bases remaining between them. Germline CDR1 MDHEN, CDR2 SYDVKM.

This chain connects TRBV10-3 to TRBJ2-2; 11 nucleotides agree with TRBD2. CDR1 is ENHRY and CDR2 is SYGVKD in the germline V gene. Losses at the gene ends were 8 bases for V and 3 bases for J; bases not matched to a gene: 8. The CDR3 length is 16 residues. The CDR3 DNA sequence: TGTGCCATCCGTAGCGGGAGGGAAATAGACACCGGGGAGCTGTTTTTT. As protein: CAIRSGREIDTGELFF.

The V gene is TRBV2, the J gene TRBJ1-5, with D possibly being TRBD1 (6 bases). The V end lost 2 bases, the J end lost 13 bases, and 12 bases lay between the germline ends. The CDR3 has 12 residues. Per the germline V gene, CDR1 is SNHLY and CDR2 is FYNNEI. The CDR3 here is CASSEINRAQHF. The CDR3 DNA is TGTGCCAGCAGTGAAATTAACAGGGCACAGCATTTT.

V usage is TRBV5-4 and J usage is TRBJ2-3, with TRBD1 as a possible D gene (7 bases). Germline lookup yields CDR1 SGHNT and CDR2 YYREEE (reference sequence). The CDR3 is 14 residues long. Trimming shortened V by 3 bases and J by 3 bases, and 11 bases separated the two germline ends. Here the CDR3 DNA reads TGTGCCAGCAGCTCCAGGGGGGAAACAGATACGCAGTATTTT. This sequence encodes CASSSRGETDTQYF.

This chain joins TRBV7-8 and TRBJ1-2; 8 bases fit TRBD1. The CDR3 contains 14 residues. V shed 1 base and J 2 bases; nucleotides not matched to a gene: 0. From germline, CDR1 is SGHVS and CDR2 FQNEAQ. The CDR3 DNA is TGTGCCAGCAGCTTAGGGACAGGGAACTATGGCTACACCTTC. This sequence encodes CASSLGTGNYGYTF.

This clone was seen a single time. The V and J genes are TRBV4-2 and TRBJ1-5; D is possibly TRBD1 (5 bases). The CDR3 runs 17 residues. The V gene lost 2 bases and the J gene lost 2 bases, with 16 bases spanning the gap. Germline CDR1 reads LGHNA; CDR2 reads YNFKEQ. CDR3 residues: CASSQNFVRAGNQPQHF. The CDR3 DNA follows: TGTGCCAGCAGCCAAAATTTCGTCAGGGCGGGCAATCAGCCCCAGCATTTT.

The genes are TRBV9 and TRBJ1-4; 8 nucleotides align to TRBD1. The germline gives CDR1 SGDLS, CDR2 YYNGEE. The length of the CDR3 is 15 residues. V trimming: 0 bases; J trimming: 8 bases; junction bases outside the gene matches: 6. CDR3: CASSVAGTGPEKLFF. For the CDR3, the DNA is TGTGCCAGCAGCGTAGCGGGGACAGGCCCAGAAAAACTGTTTTTT.

This rearrangement joins TRBV30 to TRBJ2-4, with TRBD2 matching 13 bases. J lost 7 bases, V lost 1 base, and 1 base had no gene match. CDR3 length: 14 amino acids. Looked up from germline, CDR1 is GTSNPN and CDR2 is SVGIG (reference sequence). CDR3 residues: CAWSAGLAGNIQYF. As DNA, the CDR3 is TGTGCCTGGAGTGCGGGACTAGCGGGGAACATTCAGTACTTC.

This chain links TRBV2 with TRBJ1-1; 10 positions match TRBD1. CDR1 is SNHLY, CDR2 FYNNEI, per germline. After removal of 6 bases from V and 5 bases from J, the junction contained 3 bases not matched to a gene. There are 13 residues in the CDR3. CDR3 coding DNA: TGTGCCAGCAGAGGGGACAGGGGTACTGAAGCTTTCTTT. Translating gives CASRGDRGTEAFF.

V gene TRBV10-2 combines with J gene TRBJ2-7, with unresolved D. V shed 4 bases and J shed 10 bases, with 17 bases lying between them. This CDR3 comprises 13 residues. Germline values: CDR1 WSHSY, CDR2 SAAADI. Here the CDR3 DNA reads TGCGCCAGCAGTGGGGCACACAATGACGGTCAGTACTTC. Translation gives CASSGAHNDGQYF.

The chain is built from TRBV6-5 and TRBJ1-6; no clear D gene. This CDR3 has 15 residues. Looked up from germline, CDR1 is MNHEY and CDR2 is SVGAGI. Trimming shortened V by 7 bases and J by 3 bases, and 13 bases separated the two germline ends. The CDR3 region has the DNA TGTGCCAGCACCCCCGGGGAAAACTATAATTCACCCCTCCACTTT. It translates to CASTPGENYNSPLHF.